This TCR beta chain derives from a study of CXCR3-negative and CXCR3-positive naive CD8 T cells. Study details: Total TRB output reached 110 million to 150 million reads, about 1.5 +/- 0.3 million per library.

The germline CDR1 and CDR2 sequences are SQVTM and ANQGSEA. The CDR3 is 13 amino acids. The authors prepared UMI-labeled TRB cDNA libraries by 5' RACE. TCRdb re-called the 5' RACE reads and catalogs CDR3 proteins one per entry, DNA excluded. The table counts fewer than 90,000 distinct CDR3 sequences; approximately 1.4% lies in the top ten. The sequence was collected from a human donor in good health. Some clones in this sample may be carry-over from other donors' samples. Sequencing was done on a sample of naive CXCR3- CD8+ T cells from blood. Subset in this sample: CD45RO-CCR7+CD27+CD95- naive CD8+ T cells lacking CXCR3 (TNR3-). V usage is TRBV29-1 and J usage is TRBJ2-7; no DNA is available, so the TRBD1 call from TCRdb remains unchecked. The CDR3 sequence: CSVTGTDSYEQYF.